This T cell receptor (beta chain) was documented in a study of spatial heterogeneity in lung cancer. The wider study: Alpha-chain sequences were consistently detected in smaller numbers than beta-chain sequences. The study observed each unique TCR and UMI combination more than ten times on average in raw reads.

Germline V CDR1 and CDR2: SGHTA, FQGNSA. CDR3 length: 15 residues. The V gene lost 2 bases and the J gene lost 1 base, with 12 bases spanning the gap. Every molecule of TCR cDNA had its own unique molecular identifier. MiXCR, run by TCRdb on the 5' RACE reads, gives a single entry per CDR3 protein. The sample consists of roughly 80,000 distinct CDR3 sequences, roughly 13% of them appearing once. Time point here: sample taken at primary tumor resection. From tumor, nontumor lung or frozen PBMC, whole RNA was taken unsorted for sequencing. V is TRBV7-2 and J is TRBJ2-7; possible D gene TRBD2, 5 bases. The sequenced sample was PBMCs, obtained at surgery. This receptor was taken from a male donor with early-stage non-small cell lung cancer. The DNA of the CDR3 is TGTGCCAGCAGCTTACGGAGGAACCGGTCCTACGAGCAGTACTTC. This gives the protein CASSLRRNRSYEQYF.